This T cell receptor beta chain was sequenced during a study of T cell responses to AZD1222 COVID-19 vaccine. The study's findings and limits: Nearly half of spike-specific TCRs reportedly go after variant regions that carry no mutations.

Regarding this clone: As yet, its antigen is unknown.

Trimming shortened V by 6 bases and J by 8 bases, and 19 bases separated the two germline ends. Germline loops: CDR1 MNHEY, CDR2 SVGAGI. CDR3 size: 15 residues. TCRdb's copy holds only in-frame clones and misses some; the assay was immunoSEQ multiplex PCR. The sample contains around 58,000 clones, 89% of which appear only once. J is TRBJ2-2 and V is TRBV6-5; a possible D gene is TRBD2 (6 bases). This receptor was obtained from an adult who received the AZD1222 COVID-19 vaccine. Sequences were derived from peripheral blood, sampled 28 days after the second AZD1222 dose. CDR3 sequence: CASSPGGLLGGELFF. CDR3 nucleotides: TGTGCCAGCAGCCCCGGGGGTCTCCTGGGAGGGGAGCTGTTTTTT.